This TCR beta chain was identified in a study of post-analysis software for immune sequencing data. Whole-study context: Both relapsing-remitting and secondary progressive multiple sclerosis featured among the disease courses, as did progressive-relapsing multiple sclerosis.

Points on this clonotype: As yet, its antigen is unknown.

V lost 7 bases and J lost 0, with 18 bases in between. The length of the CDR3 is 17 residues. General study points: Included in a set of five TRBV segments more frequent in patients than controls were TRBV5-6, TRBV5-1 and TRBV20-1. Significantly decreased normalized Chao1 diversity was recorded for multiple sclerosis patients relative to controls.

TCR beta cDNA libraries had unique molecular identifiers. A population of about 0.95 to 11 million T cells gave rise to 400,000 to 550,000 cDNA molecules. MiXCR was run by TCRdb on the PCR reads, yielding one entry per CDR3 protein. The sample records more than 450,000 distinct CDR3 sequences, around a third being singletons. What was sequenced was blood. The origin of this receptor is a girl under 18 with multiple sclerosis. The genes are TRBV12-3 or TRBV12-4 and TRBJ2-2; D unresolved. The chain's CDR3 is CASITFFKQPNTGELFF. In DNA, the CDR3 is TGTGCCAGCATCACCTTCTTTAAGCAGCCGAACACCGGGGAGCTGTTTTTT.